The 2 T cell receptor beta chains below all came from one sample that was sequenced in a study of human T cells and chemical hapten exposure. Regarding time point: pre-sensitization, week 0. The treatment is: therapeutic diphenylcyclopropenone sensitization with weekly scalp DPC. TCRdb redid the calling of the RACE reads with MiXCR, one entry per CDR3 protein. In the table there are tens of thousands of distinct CDR3 sequences, roughly an eighth of which are singletons. Sequencing used whole blood, obtained in connection with sensitization to the hapten diphenylcyclopropenone (DPC). These receptors came from a woman aged 25 to 39 with alopecia areata. Some clones in this sample may be carry-over from other donors' samples.

This clonotype was counted many times. The gene calls are TRBV9 and TRBJ2-1; TRBD1 might be the D (5 bases). CDR1 and CDR2 from the germline V gene are SGDLS and YYNGEE. Trimming removed 3 bases at V and 15 bases at J, with 22 bases between. The CDR3 extends over 14 amino acids. In DNA, the CDR3 is TGTGCCAGCAGCGAGGGGAACCGAGCCTCGTCCCGGTTCTTC. Translated, it gives CASSEGNRASSRFF.

This clonotype was seen at least ten times. The genes are TRBV20-1 and TRBJ2-5; a weak D match, TRBD2 (6 bases). The germline CDR1 and CDR2 sequences are DFQATT and SNEGSKA (reference sequence). The CDR3 spans 12 residues. V lost 3 bases, J lost 14 bases, and 19 bases lay in between. CDR3 bases: TGCAGTGCTAGCGCTGCCGGGGGTATCGGTTACTTC. This translates into CSASAAGGIGYF.